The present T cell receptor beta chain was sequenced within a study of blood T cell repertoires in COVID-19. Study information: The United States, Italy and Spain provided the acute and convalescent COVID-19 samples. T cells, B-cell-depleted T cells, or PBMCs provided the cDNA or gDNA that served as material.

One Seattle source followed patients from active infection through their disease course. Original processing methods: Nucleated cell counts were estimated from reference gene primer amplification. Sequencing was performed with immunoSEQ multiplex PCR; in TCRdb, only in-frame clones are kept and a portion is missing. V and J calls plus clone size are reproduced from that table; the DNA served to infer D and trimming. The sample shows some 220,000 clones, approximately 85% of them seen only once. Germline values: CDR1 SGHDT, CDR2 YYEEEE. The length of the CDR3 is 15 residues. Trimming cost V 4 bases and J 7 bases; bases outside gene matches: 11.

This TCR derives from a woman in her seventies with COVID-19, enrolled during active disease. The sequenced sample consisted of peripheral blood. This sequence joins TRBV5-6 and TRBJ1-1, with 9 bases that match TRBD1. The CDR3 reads CASSPIQGADGEAFF. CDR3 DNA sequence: TGTGCCAGCAGCCCGATACAGGGGGCCGACGGTGAAGCTTTCTTT.